Shown below are 30 T cell receptor beta chains from a single sample sequenced in a study of T-cell reconstitution after alpha-beta-depleted transplantation in children. These receptors lack a known antigen. Unique molecular identifiers were incorporated into the prepared TCRbeta library. One entry per CDR3 protein results from TCRdb running MiXCR on the PCR reads. The data contain 250,000 to 300,000 distinct CDR3 sequences, around 7.1% of them singletons. Study results and limitations: Fresh T-cell production supplied most of the T-cell counts and diversity seen one year after transplant.

Sequenced here: peripheral blood, sampled 360 days after TCRalphabeta/CD19-depleted stem cell transplant. The receptors were sampled from a female patient aged 2-9 years who had a stem cell transplant for Fanconi anemia, so the T cells may come from the graft donor.

There are many counts of this clonotype. The V call is TRBV5-1, the J call TRBJ1-2, with 7 bases fitting TRBD1. V was pared by 1 base and J by 2 bases, with 5 bases of the junction left unmatched. Looked up from germline, CDR1 is SGHRS and CDR2 is YFSETQ. The CDR3 totals 15 residues. CDR3 residues: CASSLTGVENYGYTF. CDR3 DNA: TGCGCCAGCAGCTTGACAGGGGTTGAGAACTATGGCTACACCTTC.

In this sample, this clonotype turned up many times. The chain carries TRBV6-1 and TRBJ1-5; no clear D. V was cut by 2 bases and J by 1 base, with 9 bases left in between. CDR3 length equals 15 residues. Germline V gene data show CDR1 as MNHNS and CDR2 as SASEGT. The chain's CDR3 is CASSEIWTSNQPQHF. The CDR3 region has the DNA TGTGCCAGCAGTGAAATCTGGACCAGCAATCAGCCCCAGCATTTT.

In this sample, this clonotype turned up many times. The rearrangement joins TRBV11-3 to TRBJ2-2; D might be TRBD1 (5 bases). CDR1 and CDR2 (germline): SGHNT, YENEEA. The CDR3 length is 12 residues. The V gene lost 5 bases and the J gene lost 5 bases, with 6 bases spanning the gap. CDR3 residues: CASSPGTGELFF. The CDR3 DNA is TGTGCCAGCAGCCCAGGGACCGGGGAGCTGTTTTTT.

The CDR3 is CASRQSTRVYNSPLHF. The CDR3 nucleotides are TGTGCCAGCAGGCAATCAACGCGGGTATATAATTCACCCCTCCACTTT. The chain is built from TRBV7-2 and TRBJ1-6; D is unclear. The germline V and J ends were trimmed by 6 bases and 4 bases, with 16 bases remaining between them. Germline CDR1 reads SGHTA; CDR2 reads FQGNSA. The CDR3 consists of 16 residues.

The table lists this clonotype with many counts. The CDR3 DNA reads as TGCAGTGCTAGAACGAACAGGGGTTACACAGATACGCAGTATTTT. It specifies CSARTNRGYTDTQYF. This chain links TRBV20-1 with TRBJ2-3; 7 nucleotides align to TRBD1. CDR1 DFQATT and CDR2 SNEGSKA come from the germline V gene (reference sequence). There are 15 residues in the CDR3. The trim removed 2 bases at V and 2 bases at J, leaving 7 bases unmatched.

This clonotype has ten or more counts. The chain uses TRBV25-1 and TRBJ2-5; no reliable D call. The CDR3 length is 11 residues. Germline-derived CDR1 and CDR2 are MGHDK and SYGVNS. Trimming pared 3 bases from V and 3 bases from J, leaving 2 bases between. CDR3 residues: CASSDKETQYF. The CDR3 region has the DNA TGTGCCAGCAGTGACAAAGAGACCCAGTACTTC.

V is TRBV20-1 and J is TRBJ1-1; D gene uncertain. The V end lost 3 bases, the J end lost 5 bases, and 10 bases lay between the germline ends. The germline V gene has CDR1 DFQATT and CDR2 SNEGSKA (reference sequence). CDR3 length: 12 amino acids. The CDR3 coding sequence is TGCAGTGCTAGCTATTGGGGTACTGAAGCTTTCTTT. It codes for CSASYWGTEAFF.

This clonotype is a singleton in its sample. The J gene is TRBJ2-1, the V gene TRBV9; 9 positions match TRBD2. Germline V gene lookup returns CDR1 SGDLS and CDR2 YYNGEE. The CDR3 contains 17 residues. J was trimmed by 7 bases and V by 0 bases; bases with no gene match: 11. CDR3 region: CASSVGMGGRANNEQFF. In DNA, the CDR3 is TGTGCCAGCAGCGTAGGGATGGGCGGGAGGGCCAATAATGAGCAGTTCTTC.

This clonotype was seen repeatedly, ten times or more. V and J are TRBV11-2 and TRBJ2-3, with 8 bases matching TRBD2. Germline V gene data show CDR1 as SGHAT and CDR2 as FQNNGV. The CDR3 length is 18 residues. J was trimmed by 2 bases and V by 1 base; bases with no gene match: 11. CDR3 DNA: TGTGCCAGCAGCTTAGTCGGGGGGGCCGGTTTAGTCACAGATACGCAGTATTTT. Amino acids: CASSLVGGAGLVTDTQYF.

This clonotype was recorded many times. This chain connects TRBV7-9 to TRBJ1-1; D gene ambiguous. The CDR3 has 14 amino acids. V was cut by 4 bases and J by 0 bases, with 9 bases left in between. In germline, CDR1 is SEHNR, CDR2 FQNEAQ (reference sequence). Here the CDR3 DNA reads TGTGCCAGCAGCTGGGTGACCGTGAACACTGAAGCTTTCTTT. This sequence encodes CASSWVTVNTEAFF.

This clonotype occurred a few times. The rearrangement joins TRBV7-9 to TRBJ2-1, with D perhaps TRBD2 (5 bases). The CDR3 runs to 11 residues. V lost 7 bases and J 12 bases, leaving 13 bases between the germline ends. Germline V CDR1 and CDR2: SEHNR, FQNEAQ (reference sequence). CDR3 residues: CASTRGPGQFF. The CDR3 region has the DNA TGTGCCAGCACACGCGGGCCCGGGCAGTTCTTC.

Ten or more counts support this clonotype. This chain uses TRBV12-3 or TRBV12-4 with TRBJ1-2; D gene uncertain. Trimming removed 1 base from V and 0 bases from J, with 3 bases in between. The CDR3 is 13 amino acids. The CDR3 loop reads CASSLGSNYGYTF. Here the CDR3 DNA reads TGTGCCAGCAGTTTAGGGTCTAACTATGGCTACACCTTC.

V and J are TRBV9 and TRBJ1-1; TRBD1 agrees at 10 bases. The CDR3 covers 15 residues. The V gene's germline CDR1 is SGDLS and CDR2 YYNGEE. V was pared by 3 bases and J by 5 bases, with 7 bases of the junction left unmatched. CDR3 residues: CASSARPGQGTEAFF. CDR3 DNA sequence: TGTGCCAGCAGCGCACGCCCGGGACAGGGGACTGAAGCTTTCTTT.

This clonotype has more than one count but fewer than ten. The rearrangement links TRBV5-1 to TRBJ1-2, with D perhaps matching TRBD1 (6 bases). Germline lookup yields CDR1 SGHRS and CDR2 YFSETQ. The CDR3 consists of 13 residues. Trimming left V 4 bases short and J 7 bases short, with 14 bases between. This CDR3 reads CASSLDRRFGYTF. The CDR3 DNA reads TGCGCCAGCAGCCTGGACAGAAGGTTTGGCTACACCTTC.

This clonotype was observed at least ten times. The chain is built from TRBV6-2 or TRBV6-3 and TRBJ2-1; 7 nucleotides align to TRBD1. The germline V gene has CDR1 MNHEY and CDR2 SVGEGT. This CDR3 spans 15 amino acids. With 6 bases clipped from V and 0 bases from J, the junction kept 5 bases outside the gene matches. The CDR3 bases are TGTGCCAGCAGCCCGGGACAGTACTCCTACAATGAGCAGTTCTTC. Its protein is CASSPGQYSYNEQFF.

This clonotype was seen many times. The chain recombines TRBV5-1 with TRBJ2-3; D is undetermined. Germline CDR1 SGHRS, CDR2 YFSETQ. The V end was cut by 0 bases, the J end by 1 base, with 12 bases between. This CDR3 has 16 residues. CDR3 loop: CASSLVSSVGTDTQYF. The CDR3 region has the DNA TGCGCCAGCAGCTTGGTTAGTTCGGTCGGCACAGATACGCAGTATTTT.

This clonotype was recorded many times. The rearrangement uses TRBV18 and TRBJ1-1; D possibly corresponds to TRBD1 (5 bases). There are 12 residues in the CDR3. Deletions cut 1 base from V and 7 bases from J, with 7 bases between. Germline V CDR1 and CDR2: KGHSH, LQKENI. The CDR3 here is CASSPQGSEAFF. The CDR3 coding sequence is TGTGCCAGCTCACCACAGGGGAGTGAAGCTTTCTTT.

This clonotype was detected a few times. CDR3 sequence reads: CASSFTRSSYNEQFF. The DNA of the CDR3 is TGTGCCAGCAGTTTTACCCGGAGCTCCTACAATGAGCAGTTCTTC. The chain recombines TRBV2 with TRBJ2-1, with unresolved D. V was cut by 5 bases and J by 0 bases, with 11 bases left in between. Looked up from germline, CDR1 is SNHLY and CDR2 is FYNNEI. The length of the CDR3 is 15 residues.

The V gene is TRBV6-2 or TRBV6-3, the J gene TRBJ1-3; D gene uncertain. CDR1 is MNHEY and CDR2 is SVGEGT in the germline V gene. The CDR3 is 15 amino acids. Trimming shortened V by 2 bases and J by 0 bases, and 8 bases separated the two germline ends. The DNA for the CDR3 is TGTGCCAGCAGTTACGGGCCGCTCTCTGGAAACACCATATATTTT. Protein sequence: CASSYGPLSGNTIYF.

This clonotype turned up a few times. The chain joins TRBV12-3 or TRBV12-4 to TRBJ2-7; 11 bases match TRBD1. CDR3 length: 16 amino acids. Germline trimming cut 3 bases from V and 5 bases from J; bases unmatched to any gene: 9. The CDR3 nucleotides read TGTGCCAGCAGTTTCCGCTCCGGGACAGGGGGTCACGAGCAGTACTTC. This sequence encodes CASSFRSGTGGHEQYF.

The sample holds many counts of this clonotype. The V call is TRBV12-3 or TRBV12-4, the J call TRBJ2-7; D not resolved. V lost 6 bases to trimming and J lost 3 bases, with 12 bases between them. The CDR3 is 13 amino acids. This CDR3 is CASSSPSGYEQYF. The CDR3 DNA reads as TGTGCCAGCAGCTCCCCATCGGGCTACGAGCAGTACTTC.

V and J are TRBV11-2 and TRBJ1-2, with D possibly being TRBD1 (5 bases). This CDR3 has 12 residues. Per the germline V gene, CDR1 is SGHAT and CDR2 is FQNNGV. Trimming took off 5 bases at V and 8 bases at J, with 12 bases between the two ends. CDR3 sequence: CASSPGIRGYTF. DNA of the CDR3: TGTGCCAGCAGCCCAGGGATCAGGGGCTACACCTTC.

The chain has TRBV6-1 and TRBJ2-3, with TRBD2 identical over 7 bases. After removal of 1 base from V and 0 bases from J, the junction contained 10 bases not matched to a gene. Germline CDR1 and CDR2: MNHNS and SASEGT. The CDR3 is 18 residues long. Written as DNA, the CDR3 is TGTGCCAGCAGTGAAGGGAGGTGGGCGGGAGCGAGCACAGATACGCAGTATTTT. Its protein is CASSEGRWAGASTDTQYF.

The rearrangement joins TRBV7-2 to TRBJ1-2; tentative D call: TRBD1 (6 bases). V was cut by 5 bases and J by 3 bases, with 16 bases left in between. The length of the CDR3 is 15 residues. The germline V gene has CDR1 SGHTA and CDR2 FQGNSA. CDR3 coding DNA: TGTGCCAGCAGCCCTGATTGGACAGCTGACTATGGCTACACCTTC. Its protein product is CASSPDWTADYGYTF.

There are many counts of this clonotype. This rearrangement joins TRBV10-3 to TRBJ1-1; 8 positions match TRBD1. The junction had 6 bases not matched to a gene; V was cut back by 7 bases and J by 5 bases. Germline loops: CDR1 ENHRY, CDR2 SYGVKD. This CDR3 has 13 amino acids. CDR3 in amino acids: CAIIGQGETEAFF. In DNA, the CDR3 is TGTGCCATCATCGGACAGGGAGAGACTGAAGCTTTCTTT.

The rearrangement uses TRBV12-3 or TRBV12-4 and TRBJ1-1; no definite D call. The V gene lost 4 bases and the J gene lost 7 bases, with 10 bases spanning the gap. The CDR3 has 12 amino acids. CDR3 residues: CASSYWALEAFF. The CDR3 coding sequence is TGTGCCAGCAGTTACTGGGCCCTTGAAGCTTTCTTT.

At least ten counts were recorded for this clonotype. This chain uses TRBV12-3 or TRBV12-4 with TRBJ1-1; D ambiguous. This CDR3 is 14 amino acids long. V lost 6 bases to trimming and J lost 1 base, with 12 bases between them. CDR3 sequence: CASSPYEGNTEAFF. CDR3 nucleotide sequence: TGTGCCAGCAGCCCTTATGAAGGGAACACTGAAGCTTTCTTT.

This clonotype has more than one count but fewer than ten. The CDR3 is CAWTHPDGYEQYF. DNA for the CDR3: TGTGCCTGGACCCACCCGGACGGGTACGAGCAGTACTTC. The V gene is TRBV30, the J gene TRBJ2-7; D is uncertain. With 4 bases removed from V and 4 bases from J, the gap between germline ends came to 14 bases. Germline V gives CDR1 GTSNPN, CDR2 SVGIG (reference sequence). The CDR3 is made up of 13 amino acids. Variable domain in full (rest from reference TRBV30 and TRBJ2-7): SQTIHQWPATLVQPVGSPLSLECTVEGTSNPNLYWYRQAAGRGLQLLFYSVGIGQISSEVPQNLSASRPQDRQFILSSKKLLLSDSGFYLCAWTHPDGYEQYFGPGTRLTVT.

This clonotype was recorded at least ten times. The chain uses TRBV12-3 or TRBV12-4 and TRBJ1-3; D is unclear. The CDR3 sequence is 13 residues long. Trimming left V 3 bases short and J 4 bases short, with 7 bases between. CDR3 sequence (DNA): TGTGCCAGCAGTTTGTTGGGGGGAAACACCATATATTTT. This translates into CASSLLGGNTIYF.

This clonotype was observed a few times. This chain joins TRBV7-9 and TRBJ2-4, with D unclear. Germline lookup yields CDR1 SEHNR and CDR2 FQNEAQ (reference sequence). The CDR3 is 17 amino acids. Between the trimmed V and J ends, which lost 0 bases and 0 bases, there was a span of 12 bases. The DNA of the CDR3 is TGTGCCAGCAGCTTAGCGGTGGACCTATTAGCCAAAAACATTCAGTACTTC. Translated: CASSLAVDLLAKNIQYF. Full variable domain (remainder filled in from reference TRBV7-9 and TRBJ2-4): DTGVSQNPRHKITKRGQNVTFRCDPISEHNRLYWYRQTLGQGPEFLTYFQNEAQLEKSRLLSDRFSAERPKGSFSTLEIQRTEQGDSAMYLCASSLAVDLLAKNIQYFGAGTRLSVL.